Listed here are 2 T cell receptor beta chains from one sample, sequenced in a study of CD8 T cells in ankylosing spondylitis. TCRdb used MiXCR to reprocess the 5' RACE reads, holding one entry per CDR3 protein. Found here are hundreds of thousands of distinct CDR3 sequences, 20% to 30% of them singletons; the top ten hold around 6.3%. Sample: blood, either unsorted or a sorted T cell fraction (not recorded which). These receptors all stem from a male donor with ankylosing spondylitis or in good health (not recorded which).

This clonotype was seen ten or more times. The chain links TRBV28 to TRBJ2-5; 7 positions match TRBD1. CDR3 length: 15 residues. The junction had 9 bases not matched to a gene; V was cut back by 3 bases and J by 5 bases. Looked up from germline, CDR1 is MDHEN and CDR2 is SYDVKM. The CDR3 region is CASSFNPWGQETQYF. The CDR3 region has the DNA TGTGCCAGCAGTTTTAACCCGTGGGGACAGGAGACCCAGTACTTC.

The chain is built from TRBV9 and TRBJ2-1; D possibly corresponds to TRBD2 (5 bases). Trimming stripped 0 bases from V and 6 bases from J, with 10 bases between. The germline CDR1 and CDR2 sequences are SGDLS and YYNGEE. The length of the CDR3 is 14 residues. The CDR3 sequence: CASSVVVGGNEQFF. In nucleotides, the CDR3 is TGTGCCAGCAGCGTAGTTGTAGGAGGCAATGAGCAGTTCTTC.